Each of the 26 T cell receptor beta chains below was sequenced from the same sample in a study of blood T cell repertoires in COVID-19. Here immunoSEQ multiplex PCR was the method, and the copy in TCRdb shows in-frame clones only, minus some. This table holds more than 95,000 clones, over 70% found once. The sequenced sample consisted of peripheral blood. The receptors shown here come from a man older than 75 with active or convalescent COVID-19.

The chain couples TRBV25-1 to TRBJ2-3, with D perhaps matching TRBD2 (5 bases). Deletions cut 7 bases from V and 4 bases from J, with 12 bases between. CDR1 is MGHDK and CDR2 is SYGVNS in the germline V gene. This CDR3 has 13 amino acids. The CDR3 DNA reads as TGTGCCAGCATTGGCAGTAGCGCAGATACGCAGTATTTT. Translation gives CASIGSSADTQYF.

V is TRBV5-6 and J is TRBJ2-2; D perhaps matches TRBD1 (5 bases). Germline assignment: CDR1 SGHDT and CDR2 YYEEEE. The V and J ends lost 1 base and 5 bases respectively, with 15 bases between them. The CDR3 has 16 residues. The CDR3 reads CASSLKQALKTGELFF. Written as DNA, the CDR3 is TGTGCCAGCAGCTTGAAACAGGCCTTAAAGACCGGGGAGCTGTTTTTT.

V gene TRBV5-4 combines with J gene TRBJ2-1, with D possibly matching TRBD2 (7 bases). The CDR3 length is 18 residues. Germline CDR1 and CDR2: SGHNT and YYREEE (reference sequence). V was clipped by 4 bases and J by 4 bases, with 24 bases between them. CDR3 sequence reads: CASSPEAGGGARYNEQFF. The CDR3 nucleotides read TGTGCCAGCAGCCCGGAAGCAGGAGGGGGGGCGCGTTACAATGAGCAGTTCTTC.

The chain couples TRBV28 to TRBJ2-7, with TRBD1 matching over 8 bases. The V segment lost 2 bases and the J segment 9 bases; nucleotides outside the gene matches: 18. In germline, CDR1 is MDHEN, CDR2 SYDVKM. CDR3 size: 17 residues. CDR3 protein: CASSLPRLGTGVEVQYF. As DNA, the CDR3 is TGTGCCAGCAGTTTACCAAGGCTCGGGACAGGCGTAGAAGTGCAGTACTTC.

The V call is TRBV7-3, the J call TRBJ2-3; possible D gene TRBD2, 6 bases. This CDR3 is 15 amino acids long. The V end was cut by 2 bases, the J end by 5 bases, with 14 bases between. Germline V gene data show CDR1 as SGHTA and CDR2 as FQGTGA. CDR3 nucleotides: TGTGCCAGCAGCTTACTCGGAGGGGCGGTAGATACGCAGTATTTT. It is translated as CASSLLGGAVDTQYF.

This chain connects TRBV7-9 to TRBJ2-2; 7 bases are shared with TRBD1. CDR3 length: 14 residues. Germline values: CDR1 SEHNR, CDR2 FQNEAQ (reference sequence). J lost 3 bases, V lost 3 bases, and 1 base had no gene match. Here the CDR3 DNA reads TGTGCCAGCAGCTTGGGGACAGACACCGGGGAGCTGTTTTTT. Protein product: CASSLGTDTGELFF.

The J gene is TRBJ2-7, the V gene TRBV9, with 8 bases fitting TRBD2. V dropped 2 bases and J dropped 7; count of bases not matched to a gene: 8. The CDR3 consists of 14 residues. Germline CDR1 SGDLS, CDR2 YYNGEE. As DNA, the CDR3 is TGTGCCAGCAGCGTTAGCGGGACTAGTGGGGAGCAGTACTTC. It translates to CASSVSGTSGEQYF. The full variable domain, with the rest looked up from reference TRBV9 and TRBJ2-7, is DSGVTQTPKHLITATGQRVTLRCSPRSGDLSVYWYQQSLDQGLQFLIQYYNGEERAKGNILERFSAQQFPDLHSELNLSSLELGDSALYFCASSVSGTSGEQYFGPGTRLTVT.

The chain has TRBV2 and TRBJ2-2, with 13 bases identical to TRBD2. Germline V gene sequence: CDR1 SNHLY, CDR2 FYNNEI. The CDR3 extends over 16 amino acids. V trimming: 4 bases; J trimming: 5 bases; junction bases outside the gene matches: 4. This CDR3 reads CASSGGLAGRTGELFF. The DNA for the CDR3 is TGTGCCAGCAGTGGGGGACTAGCGGGGCGGACCGGGGAGCTGTTTTTT.

This clone was seen once. The CDR3 region is CASSQEGGYTGGELFF. For the CDR3, the DNA is TGTGCCAGCAGCCAAGAGGGAGGATACACTGGCGGGGAGCTGTTTTTT. The genes are TRBV3-1 (or the pseudogene TRBV3-2) and TRBJ2-2, with D perhaps matching TRBD2 (6 bases). CDR1 LGHDT and CDR2 YNNKEL come from the germline V gene (reference sequence). With 0 bases removed from V and 7 bases from J, the gap between germline ends came to 15 bases. This CDR3 has 16 residues.

V usage is TRBV7-3 and J usage is TRBJ2-3, with TRBD2 matching 11 bases. CDR3 length: 14 amino acids. With 5 bases clipped from V and 7 bases from J, the junction kept 5 bases outside the gene matches. Looked up from germline, CDR1 is SGHTA and CDR2 is FQGTGA. The CDR3, as DNA: TGTGCCAGCAGCCCGGGACTAGCGGTAAATACGCAGTATTTT. Its translation: CASSPGLAVNTQYF. Using reference TRBV7-3 and TRBJ2-3 for the parts outside the CDR3, the full variable domain is GAGVSQTPSNKVTEKGKYVELRCDPISGHTALYWYRQSLGQGPEFLIYFQGTGAADDSGLPNDRFFAVRPEGSVSTLKIQRTERGDSAVYLCASSPGLAVNTQYFGPGTRLTVL.

The chain joins TRBV5-4 to TRBJ1-2; 7 bases line up with TRBD1. Losses at the gene ends were 4 bases for V and 4 bases for J; bases not matched to a gene: 7. There are 14 residues in the CDR3. In germline, CDR1 is SGHNT, CDR2 YYREEE (reference sequence). For the CDR3, the DNA is TGTGCCAGCAGCGGACAGGCCGGGCTCTATGGCTACACCTTC. Translation gives CASSGQAGLYGYTF.

The genes are TRBV9 and TRBJ2-3; D possibly corresponds to TRBD2 (5 bases). The ends were cut back, 0 bases at V and 2 bases at J, with 10 bases in the middle. CDR1 and CDR2 from the germline V gene are SGDLS and YYNGEE. The CDR3 runs 15 residues. The CDR3 loop is CASSVDSGVTDTQYF. The CDR3 DNA follows: TGTGCCAGCAGCGTAGACAGCGGCGTCACAGATACGCAGTATTTT.

The chain is built from TRBV7-2 and TRBJ2-3; D is unresolved. This CDR3 spans 11 amino acids. The germline gives CDR1 SGHTA, CDR2 FQGNSA. V dropped 5 bases and J dropped 4 bases, with 4 bases sitting between them. CDR3 nucleotides: TGTGCCAGCAGCCTCGCAGATACGCAGTATTTT. Protein sequence: CASSLADTQYF. Variable domain in full (rest from reference TRBV7-2 and TRBJ2-3): GAGVSQSPSNKVTEKGKDVELRCDPISGHTALYWYRQSLGQGLEFLIYFQGNSAPDKSGLPSDRFSAERTGGSVSTLTIQRTQQEDSAVYLCASSLADTQYFGPGTRLTVL.

V and J are TRBV2 and TRBJ1-6; D is ambiguous. V lost 4 bases and J lost 14, with 9 bases in between. The germline gives CDR1 SNHLY, CDR2 FYNNEI. The CDR3 has 11 residues. The CDR3 sequence is CASSAQFALHF. The DNA for the CDR3 is TGTGCCAGCAGTGCACAATTCGCCCTCCACTTT.

This chain links TRBV18 with TRBJ2-7, with a tentative D call TRBD1 (5 bases). The V gene lost 6 bases and the J gene lost 6 bases, with 18 bases spanning the gap. Germline values: CDR1 KGHSH, CDR2 LQKENI. The CDR3 is 14 residues long. The CDR3 nucleotides are TGTGCCAGCTCCGATAGGGGTTTTCCATTCGAGCAGTACTTC. Translating it yields CASSDRGFPFEQYF.

The V call is TRBV4-3, the J call TRBJ1-3, with TRBD1 as a possible D gene (5 bases). Germline lookup yields CDR1 LGHNA and CDR2 YSLEER. CDR3 length equals 16 residues. With 0 bases removed from V and 2 bases from J, the gap between germline ends came to 11 bases. The CDR3 loop is CASSQERQGTGNTIYF. CDR3 DNA sequence: TGCGCCAGCAGCCAAGAACGGCAGGGTACTGGAAACACCATATATTTT.

The gene calls are TRBV5-1 and TRBJ2-7; 8 bases line up with TRBD1. Germline V CDR1 and CDR2: SGHRS, YFSETQ. V shed 4 bases and J 2 bases; nucleotides not matched to a gene: 2. The CDR3 loop spans 13 amino acids. CDR3 DNA sequence: TGCGCCAGCAGCGTGACAGGGGCCTACGAGCAGTACTTC. Its protein product is CASSVTGAYEQYF. Using reference TRBV5-1 and TRBJ2-7 for the parts outside the CDR3, the full variable domain is KAGVTQTPRYLIKTRGQQVTLSCSPISGHRSVSWYQQTPGQGLQFLFEYFSETQRNKGNFPGRFSGRQFSNSRSEMNVSTLELGDSALYLCASSVTGAYEQYFGPGTRLTVT.

The chain links TRBV19 to TRBJ1-3, with D unclear. The V end was cut by 5 bases, the J end by 0 bases, with 11 bases between. Germline V gene lookup returns CDR1 LNHDA and CDR2 SQIVND (reference sequence). CDR3 size: 15 residues. Here the CDR3 reads CASSLAAVSGNTIYF. For the CDR3, the DNA is TGTGCCAGTAGTTTGGCGGCTGTCTCTGGAAACACCATATATTTT.

The V gene is TRBV6-2 or TRBV6-3, the J gene TRBJ2-7; 12 bases match TRBD2. Germline V CDR1 and CDR2: MNHEY, SVGEGT. J was trimmed by 0 bases and V by 3 bases; bases with no gene match: 12. The CDR3 is 19 residues long. The CDR3 DNA follows: TGTGCCAGCAGTTATTTGGCGAGACTAGCGGGGGTGTCCTCCTACGAGCAGTACTTC. It encodes CASSYLARLAGVSSYEQYF.

CDR3 sequence (DNA): TGTGCCAGTGCTAGCGGGGGGGGCGCGGCCCAGTACTTC. This codes for CASASGGGAAQYF. The rearrangement uses TRBV12-3 or TRBV12-4 and TRBJ2-5, with TRBD2 matching over 12 bases. CDR3 length: 13 amino acids. V lost 9 bases and J lost 9; bases outside the gene matches: 8.

The rearrangement joins TRBV5-4 to TRBJ2-6; TRBD1 is a possible D gene (5 bases). Germline CDR1 reads SGHNT; CDR2 reads YYREEE (reference sequence). The CDR3 runs 16 residues. V gave up 0 bases and J gave up 1 base, with 8 bases separating them. The CDR3 here is CASSLDAGSGANVLTF. CDR3 nucleotides: TGTGCCAGCAGCTTGGATGCAGGGTCTGGGGCCAACGTCCTGACTTTC.

The rearrangement joins TRBV27 to TRBJ2-2, with D possibly matching TRBD2 (6 bases). Germline lookup yields CDR1 MNHEY and CDR2 SMNVEV (reference sequence). V lost 9 bases to trimming and J lost 3 bases, with 17 bases between them. The CDR3 totals 15 residues. The CDR3 sequence is CARGLGWRDTGELFF. In DNA, the CDR3 is TGTGCCAGGGGGTTGGGGTGGAGGGACACCGGGGAGCTGTTTTTT.

The genes are TRBV7-2 and TRBJ1-1, with unresolved D. Germline V gene data show CDR1 as SGHTA and CDR2 as FQGNSA. The CDR3 has 13 amino acids. V lost 3 bases and J lost 0, with 5 bases in between. CDR3 protein: CASSLRMNTEAFF. The CDR3 DNA is TGTGCCAGCAGCTTGAGAATGAACACTGAAGCTTTCTTT. The variable domain in full, completed from reference TRBV7-2 and TRBJ1-1, reads GAGVSQSPSNKVTEKGKDVELRCDPISGHTALYWYRQSLGQGLEFLIYFQGNSAPDKSGLPSDRFSAERTGGSVSTLTIQRTQQEDSAVYLCASSLRMNTEAFFGQGTRLTVV.

This chain uses TRBV27 with TRBJ1-1, with 7 bases aligning to TRBD1. Germline trimming cut 5 bases from V and 1 base from J; bases unmatched to any gene: 7. The length of the CDR3 is 15 residues. Germline loops: CDR1 MNHEY, CDR2 SMNVEV (reference sequence). CDR3 loop: CASSSQGVGNTEAFF. For the CDR3, the DNA is TGTGCCAGCAGTAGTCAGGGGGTTGGGAACACTGAAGCTTTCTTT.

The chain uses TRBV7-6 and TRBJ2-1; 8 nucleotides match TRBD2. With V trimmed by 5 bases and J by 2 bases, 5 bases remained unmatched. CDR3 length: 15 amino acids. Germline V CDR1 and CDR2: SGHVS, FNYEAQ. The CDR3 region is CASSSTSGPYNEQFF. CDR3 sequence (DNA): TGTGCCAGCAGCAGCACTAGCGGACCCTACAATGAGCAGTTCTTC.

This chain connects TRBV25-1 to TRBJ1-2; perhaps TRBD1 as D (5 bases). This CDR3 is built from 14 residues. Between the trimmed V and J ends, which lost 5 bases and 3 bases, there was a span of 13 bases. Looked up from germline, CDR1 is MGHDK and CDR2 is SYGVNS. The chain's CDR3 is CASSPWEGDYGYTF. The CDR3 region has the DNA TGTGCCAGCAGTCCTTGGGAAGGGGACTATGGCTACACCTTC.